The rows below give T cell receptor beta chains drawn from one sample of a study of T cell responses to AZD1222 COVID-19 vaccine. Sequencing was performed with immunoSEQ multiplex PCR; in TCRdb, only in-frame clones are kept and a portion is missing. The sample carries about 140,000 clones, around 90% recorded once. Sample: peripheral blood, taken on day 0 of AZD1222 vaccination. The receptor source for this set is an adult in good health. Each CDR3 is given with its conserved first and last residue. Each record gives: V gene, J gene, D gene, clone size, CDR3 DNA, CDR3 protein. D genes are given only for firm matches. A row's size may be missing; if present it is once, few, many or a size class.

TRBV27,TRBJ2-7,-,-,TGTGCCAGCAGTTTACGGGTCAGGACCTACGAGCAGTACTTC,CASSLRVRTYEQYF
TRBV7-8,TRBJ2-3,TRBD2,-,TGTGCCAGCGGGAGGGAATCCTTTCCAGATACGCAGTATTTT,CASGRESFPDTQYF
TRBV2,TRBJ2-3,TRBD2,once,TGTGCCAGCAGTGAGGGGACTAGGAGAGATACGCAGTATTTT,CASSEGTRRDTQYF
TRBV5-1,TRBJ2-7,-,-,TGCGCCAGCAGCTCGGAAAGGGGACCCGAGCAGTACTTC,CASSSERGPEQYF
TRBV4-2,TRBJ2-7,TRBD2,-,TGTGCCAGCAGCCAAGATCGTGCTAGCGGTTCCTACGAGCAGTACTTC,CASSQDRASGSYEQYF
TRBV5-6,TRBJ1-1,-,-,TGTGCCAGCAGCTTGGTCAGGAACACTGAAGCTTTCTTT,CASSLVRNTEAFF
TRBV18,TRBJ1-6,-,-,TGTGCCAGCTCACGGTACGATTCACCCCTCCACTTT,CASSRYDSPLHF
TRBV28,TRBJ1-3,-,-,TGTGCCAGCAGCGGCCCAAAGCCCGGAAACACCATATATTTT,CASSGPKPGNTIYF
TRBV6-5,TRBJ2-7,TRBD1,-,TGTGCCAGCAGTTACCGACAGGGAGCCTACGAGCAGTACTTC,CASSYRQGAYEQYF
TRBV28,TRBJ1-1,-,-,TGTGCCAGCAGTTTAGGGGGAAGAGAAACTGAAGCTTTCTTT,CASSLGGRETEAFF
TRBV6-1,TRBJ1-2,TRBD1,-,TGTGCCAGCAGTATACAGGGGGGATATGGCTACACCTTC,CASSIQGGYGYTF
TRBV28,TRBJ1-6,-,-,TGTGCCAGTCGGCCGGAGGGCGCACGGTCCTCACCCCTCCACTTT,CASRPEGARSSPLHF
TRBV7-9,TRBJ2-4,TRBD2,-,TGTGCCAGCAGCTCCGGGACTAGCGGGAGGTATGGCAAAAACATTCAGTACTTC,CASSSGTSGRYGKNIQYF
TRBV7-2,TRBJ2-3,-,-,TGTGCCAGCAGCTTAACCAGTACTAGCACAGATACGCAGTATTTT,CASSLTSTSTDTQYF
TRBV4-1,TRBJ2-1,-,-,TGCGCCAGCAGCACCCCCCGGGGGCTAGCTGGACCCTCCTCCTACAATGAGCAGTTCTTC,CASSTPRGLAGPSSYNEQFF
TRBV15,TRBJ1-1,TRBD1,-,TGTGCCACCAGTTGGACAGGAAACACTGAAGCTTTCTTT,CATSWTGNTEAFF
TRBV2,TRBJ1-1,TRBD1,-,TGTGCCAGCCAGAGCACGCAGGGGGGCACTGAAGCTTTCTTT,CASQSTQGGTEAFF
TRBV7-2,TRBJ2-1,TRBD1,-,TGTGCCAGCAGCCCGGACAGGGGGTTCAATGAGCAGTTCTTC,CASSPDRGFNEQFF
TRBV28,TRBJ2-3,TRBD1,-,TGTGCCAGCAGCTCAACAGGGGGAAGGTCAGATACGCAGTATTTT,CASSSTGGRSDTQYF
TRBV2,TRBJ2-3,TRBD2,-,TGTGCCAGCAGCCCCGGGGGGGCCGATACGCAGTATTTT,CASSPGGADTQYF
TRBV18,TRBJ2-2,TRBD1,-,TGTGCCAGCTCACCACGACAGGGGACGAACACCGGGGAGCTGTTTTTT,CASSPRQGTNTGELFF
TRBV7-9,TRBJ1-3,TRBD1,few,TGTGCCAGCAGCTTAGGACAGGGGGTCGACACCATATATTTT,CASSLGQGVDTIYF
TRBV29-1,TRBJ1-1,-,-,TGCAGCGTTGGTGGGGACACTGAAGCTTTCTTT,CSVGGDTEAFF
TRBV10-3,TRBJ1-2,-,-,TGTGCCATCAGTGAGGAGGGGCGGGGCTACACCTTC,CAISEEGRGYTF
TRBV18,TRBJ2-7,TRBD1,-,TGTGCCAGCTCACCGGACAGGAGGACCTACGAGCAGTACTTC,CASSPDRRTYEQYF
TRBV24-1,TRBJ2-7,TRBD2,-,TGTGCCACCAGTGACATGACTAGCGGGAGTCGATACGAGCAGTACTTC,CATSDMTSGSRYEQYF
TRBV29-1,TRBJ1-1,-,-,TGCAGCGTTAACCGGGCCAATATTGTGAACACTGAAGCTTTCTTT,CSVNRANIVNTEAFF
TRBV18,TRBJ2-2,-,-,TGTGCCAGCTCATCGACTCTCAGGGGAACCGGGGAGCTGTTTTTT,CASSSTLRGTGELFF
TRBV11-2,TRBJ2-5,-,-,TGTGCCAGCAGCAATTCGGGCGAATGGGCCCAGTACTTC,CASSNSGEWAQYF
TRBV2,TRBJ1-5,-,-,TGTGCCAGCAGTGATCGAAGGGTCACCGATCAGCCCCAGCATTTT,CASSDRRVTDQPQHF
TRBV5-1,TRBJ1-4,TRBD1,-,TGCGCCAGCAGCCTTGGACAGGAAGCCAGAAAACTGTTTTTT,CASSLGQEARKLFF
TRBV28,TRBJ1-3,-,-,TGTGCCAGCAGTTTACCAGGGGAGAGCTCTGGAAACACCATATATTTT,CASSLPGESSGNTIYF
TRBV2,TRBJ1-6,-,few,TGTGCCAGCTCCTTGACAGCTAATTCACCCCTCCACTTT,CASSLTANSPLHF
TRBV5-1,TRBJ2-7,-,-,TGCGCCAGCAGCTTGGTGCCGGTCGAATCCTACGAGCAGTACTTC,CASSLVPVESYEQYF
TRBV7-9,TRBJ2-7,TRBD1,-,TGTGCCAGCAGCTGGGAAGCACAGGGGGAGTACGAGCAGTACTTC,CASSWEAQGEYEQYF
TRBV4-2,TRBJ1-1,TRBD1,-,TGTGCCAGCAGCCAACTCCGGGACAGGTTAACTGAAGCTTTCTTT,CASSQLRDRLTEAFF
TRBV28,TRBJ1-3,-,-,TGTGCCAGCCTGAAATGGTCCTCCTCTGGAAACACCATATATTTT,CASLKWSSSGNTIYF
TRBV5-6,TRBJ2-7,TRBD1,-,TGTGCCAGCAGCGCATCGGGACAGGGGTCCTACGAGCAGTACTTC,CASSASGQGSYEQYF
TRBV6-6,TRBJ2-7,-,-,TGTGCCAGCACCAAGGGGGGTTATGAATCCTACGAGCAGTACTTC,CASTKGGYESYEQYF
TRBV28,TRBJ2-3,TRBD1,-,TGTGCCAGCAAAGTGGGACAGGGGTCGGATACGCAGTATTTT,CASKVGQGSDTQYF
TRBV6-1,TRBJ1-1,-,-,TGTGCCAGCAGTGAACCCCACGGGGGGCTGACTGAAGCTTTCTTT,CASSEPHGGLTEAFF
TRBV14,TRBJ1-1,-,-,TGTGCCAGCAGCCAAGATAAGTCCGGGGATTGGCACACTGAAGCTTTCTTT,CASSQDKSGDWHTEAFF
TRBV12-3/TRBV12-4,TRBJ2-2,-,-,TGTGCCAGTGGACAGCAGAACACCGGGGAGCTGTTTTTT,CASGQQNTGELFF
TRBV28,TRBJ1-4,TRBD1,-,TGTGCCAGCAGTTCCAGGGGGCCGGAAAAACTGTTTTTT,CASSSRGPEKLFF
TRBV2,TRBJ2-2,-,-,TGTGCCAGCGGAATGCACACCGGGGAGCTGTTTTTT,CASGMHTGELFF
TRBV6-1,TRBJ2-7,TRBD2,-,TGTGCCAGCAGTGTTCGTAGCGGGGCCTACTCCTACGAGCAGTACTTC,CASSVRSGAYSYEQYF
TRBV7-9,TRBJ2-7,-,-,TGTGCCAGCAGCTTAGTTGCAGAGGTTGGTGGCGAGCAGTACTTC,CASSLVAEVGGEQYF